What follows are 25 T cell receptor beta chains derived from one specimen sequenced in a study of regulatory T cells in long-lasting Graves disease. Time point of the sample: newly diagnosed GD, antithyroid drugs for less than 3 months. Following extraction of RNA from PBMCs, that RNA was used to make the TCR library. TCR beta libraries were built with iRepertoire HTBI primers and Arm-PCR of CDR3 regions. TCRdb used MiXCR to reprocess the multiplex PCR reads, holding one entry per CDR3 protein. The data contain 400,000 to 500,000 distinct CDR3 sequences, around 17% of them seen just once; the ten biggest clones take up about 10%. This sample was shared with a second study, whose subject was T cells in Graves' hyperthyroidism and ophthalmopathy.

The source material was peripheral blood mononuclear cells (PBMCs), sampled at new diagnosis, from a patient treated with antithyroid drugs. The receptor set was obtained from a woman in her twenties or thirties with Graves disease.

This clonotype appeared a few times. One end of the junction fails to match germline, which may point to a read error. The rearrangement uses TRBV5-1 and TRBJ2-3; D uncertain. This CDR3 comprises 13 residues. The V gene's germline CDR1 is SGHRS and CDR2 YFSETQ. This chain's CDR3 is CVSSLSYTDTQYF. The CDR3 nucleotides read TGCGTCAGCAGCTTGAGCTACACAGATACGCAGTATTTT.

This clonotype was picked up many times. V and J are TRBV6-5 and TRBJ2-7; a possible D gene is TRBD1 (6 bases). The germline V gene has CDR1 MNHEY and CDR2 SVGAGI. The CDR3 is made up of 14 amino acids. V was shortened by 2 bases and J by 6 bases, with 14 bases between the two germline ends. Written as DNA, the CDR3 is TGTGCCAGCAGTTACGGGCAGGGGAAAACCGAGCAGTACTTC. This codes for CASSYGQGKTEQYF.

With respect to this clonotype: This sequence may be a read error, since a much larger clone differs from it by one base. The chain couples TRBV20-1 to TRBJ2-7, with 8 bases identical to TRBD2. Germline assignment: CDR1 DFQATT and CDR2 SNEGSKA (reference sequence). The CDR3 loop spans 14 amino acids. The CDR3 region is CSASGSGGTPEQCF. DNA of the CDR3: TGCAGTGCTAGTGGGTCGGGAGGGACCCCCGAGCAGTGCTTC.

The chain has TRBV5-4 and TRBJ2-7, with 7 bases lining up with TRBD1. V shed 4 bases and J 5 bases; nucleotides not matched to a gene: 12. CDR3 length equals 15 residues. Germline lookup yields CDR1 SGHNT and CDR2 YYREEE (reference sequence). CDR3 in amino acids: CASSRTGAEGDEQYF. The DNA of the CDR3 is TGTGCCAGCAGCCGGACAGGCGCCGAGGGGGACGAGCAGTACTTC.

This clonotype has only a few counts. The chain couples TRBV27 to TRBJ2-7; tentatively, D is TRBD1 (6 bases). Germline assignment: CDR1 MNHEY and CDR2 SMNVEV (reference sequence). The CDR3 length is 14 residues. With 1 base removed from V and 3 bases from J, the gap between germline ends came to 10 bases. The CDR3 DNA follows: TGTGCCAGCAGTTTATACAGGGACCACTACGAGCAGTACTTC. Amino acid sequence: CASSLYRDHYEQYF.

This clonotype was counted between two and nine times. Since a much larger clone is just one base distant, this may be a read error. The chain carries TRBV10-3 and TRBJ2-1, with 15 bases aligning to TRBD2. Germline V CDR1 and CDR2: ENHRY, SYGVKD. The CDR3 is 23 residues long. The CDR3 DNA sequence: TGTGCCATCAGTGAGTCCGGAAGATCCGGGACTAGCGGGAGGAGGGGGCCCTACAATGAGCAGTCCTTC. This gives the protein CAISESGRSGTSGRRGPYNEQSF.

The chain has TRBV2 and TRBJ2-1, with TRBD2 matching over 12 bases. The CDR3 covers 18 residues. Looked up from germline, CDR1 is SNHLY and CDR2 is FYNNEI. Trimming removed 6 bases from V and 5 bases from J; junction bases left unmatched: 14. CDR3 bases: TGTGCCAGCAGCTTCGGGACTAGCGGGTCCGCCCCCCACAATGAGCAGTTCTTC. It specifies CASSFGTSGSAPHNEQFF.

Details on this clonotype: A much bigger clone sits one base away, suggesting this may be a read error. V and J are TRBV24-1 and TRBJ2-1; 12 nucleotides agree with TRBD2. CDR3 length equals 17 residues. Germline CDR1 is KGHDR and CDR2 is SFDVKD. In DNA form, the CDR3 reads TGTGCCACCAGTGACCGATCCGGGACTAGCGGGTCTCATGAGCAGTCCTTC. Translation: CATSDRSGTSGSHEQSF.

The gene calls are TRBV28 and TRBJ2-7, with TRBD2 as a possible D gene (5 bases). Trimming left V 7 bases short and J 3 bases short, with 16 bases between. Germline V gene data show CDR1 as MDHEN and CDR2 as SYDVKM. The CDR3 extends over 14 amino acids. CDR3 residues: CASNLASKLYEQYF. The CDR3 DNA sequence: TGTGCCAGCAACCTGGCTAGCAAACTCTACGAGCAGTACTTC.

There are many counts of this clonotype. The rearrangement links TRBV28 to TRBJ1-5, with a tentative D call TRBD1 (5 bases). The CDR3 has 17 amino acids. Germline CDR1 reads MDHEN; CDR2 reads SYDVKM. The germline V and J ends were trimmed by 6 bases and 6 bases, with 24 bases remaining between them. CDR3 region: CASRTERGILTGQPQHF. The CDR3 coding sequence is TGTGCCAGCAGGACCGAGAGGGGAATTTTGACGGGTCAGCCCCAGCATTTT.

The rearrangement links TRBV19 to TRBJ2-2; D is possibly TRBD2 (6 bases). Germline CDR1 is LNHDA and CDR2 is SQIVND (reference sequence). The CDR3 is made up of 17 amino acids. Between the trimmed V and J ends, which lost 7 bases and 2 bases, there was a span of 20 bases. The CDR3 DNA sequence: TGTGCCAGTAAATCTCGTAATCCGGGACTTAACACCGGGGAGCTGTTTTTT. It encodes CASKSRNPGLNTGELFF.

This clonotype has at least ten counts. The V and J genes are TRBV30 and TRBJ1-1; 8 positions match TRBD1. CDR1 GTSNPN and CDR2 SVGIG come from the germline V gene (reference sequence). The CDR3 runs to 14 residues. The V segment lost 7 bases and the J segment 0 bases; nucleotides outside the gene matches: 7. CDR3 sequence: CALNRGNMNTEAFF. Here the CDR3 DNA reads TGTGCCTTAAACAGGGGGAACATGAACACTGAAGCTTTCTTT.

In this sample, this clonotype turned up many times. This sequence joins TRBV10-3 and TRBJ2-1; 10 bases map to TRBD2. The germline gives CDR1 ENHRY, CDR2 SYGVKD. CDR3 length: 16 residues. The V gene end was trimmed by 3 bases and the J gene end by 7 bases; junction bases not matched to a gene: 9. CDR3 protein: CAISDRRLAGQNEQFF. The CDR3 DNA sequence: TGTGCCATCAGTGATCGGAGACTAGCGGGCCAAAATGAGCAGTTCTTC.

The rearrangement uses TRBV5-1 and TRBJ2-2; D may be TRBD2 (6 bases). This CDR3 is 16 amino acids long. Trimming removed 2 bases from V and 5 bases from J, with 16 bases in between. Germline values: CDR1 SGHRS, CDR2 YFSETQ. CDR3 region: CASSLPGGRSTGELFF. CDR3 DNA: TGCGCCAGCAGCTTACCCGGGGGTCGGAGTACCGGGGAGCTGTTTTTT.

On this clonotype itself: A single base separates this from a much larger clone, so it may be a read error. V and J are TRBV27 and TRBJ2-1; D is possibly TRBD1 or TRBD2 (5 bases each). Looked up from germline, CDR1 is MNHEY and CDR2 is SMNVEV (reference sequence). V lost 2 bases, J lost 8 bases, and 7 bases lay in between. This CDR3 is 12 amino acids long. CDR3 residues: CASSLMGDEQFF. The CDR3 DNA sequence: TGTGCCAGCAGTTTAATGGGGGATGAGCAGTTCTTC.

The chain couples TRBV27 to TRBJ1-5; possible D gene TRBD1, 6 bases. V lost 7 bases to trimming and J lost 7 bases, with 26 bases between them. Germline V lookup: CDR1 MNHEY, CDR2 SMNVEV (reference sequence). The CDR3 sequence is 17 residues long. In DNA form, the CDR3 reads TGTGCCAGCATCAAACACGCAACCGACACAGGGTTGCAGCCCCAGCATTTT. Encoded protein: CASIKHATDTGLQPQHF.

DNA for the CDR3: TGTGCCAGCAGTTTATTTGTGACTAGCGGGATGGCCCAGTACTTC. Amino acids: CASSLFVTSGMAQYF. V is TRBV28 and J is TRBJ2-5; 11 bases map to TRBD2. Germline lookup yields CDR1 MDHEN and CDR2 SYDVKM. The CDR3 spans 15 residues. Germline trimming cut 1 base from V and 9 bases from J; bases unmatched to any gene: 7.

The V call is TRBV20-1, the J call TRBJ2-7; 7 nucleotides match TRBD1. CDR1 is DFQATT, CDR2 SNEGSKA, per germline (reference sequence). The CDR3 length is 13 residues. The J segment lost 1 base and the V segment lost 6 bases, leaving 6 bases of the junction unmatched. The CDR3 loop is CSATNRGSYEQYF. The DNA for the CDR3 is TGCAGTGCCACAAACAGGGGTTCCTACGAGCAGTACTTC.

This clonotype has at least ten counts. V usage is TRBV15 and J usage is TRBJ2-2, with D tentatively TRBD1 (5 bases). Germline V lookup: CDR1 LNHNV, CDR2 YYDKDF (reference sequence). V lost 9 bases to trimming and J lost 1 base, with 9 bases between them. The CDR3 consists of 13 residues. CDR3 nucleotide sequence: TGTGCCACAAATACAGGGAACACCGGGGAGCTGTTTTTT. Translating gives CATNTGNTGELFF.

Concerning this clonotype: A single base is all that separates this from a far larger clone, so a read error is likely. This chain connects TRBV6-1 to TRBJ2-1; D is perhaps TRBD2 (5 bases). Germline lookup yields CDR1 MNHNS and CDR2 SASEGT. The length of the CDR3 is 15 residues. DNA of the CDR3: TGTGCCAGCAGTGAAGAGGCACCCGGGGAGACGAGGCAGCTCTTC. As protein: CASSEEAPGETRQLF.

This clonotype was observed many times. The chain recombines TRBV28 with TRBJ2-7, with TRBD1 matching over 9 bases. V trimming: 5 bases; J trimming: 2 bases; junction bases outside the gene matches: 13. There are 17 residues in the CDR3. Per germline, CDR1 MDHEN and CDR2 SYDVKM. This chain's CDR3 is CASSPITRDRVPYEQYF. The CDR3 bases are TGTGCCAGCAGTCCAATAACTAGGGACAGGGTCCCCTACGAGCAGTACTTC.

This clonotype was observed at least ten times. The CDR3 protein is CASSVEGGRETQYF. The DNA of the CDR3 is TGTGCCAGCAGCGTAGAGGGGGGTCGGGAGACCCAGTACTTC. The genes are TRBV9 and TRBJ2-5; D might be TRBD1 or TRBD2, each matching 6 bases. CDR3 length: 14 residues. Germline CDR1 and CDR2: SGDLS and YYNGEE. With 0 bases removed from V and 5 bases from J, the gap between germline ends came to 11 bases.

This clonotype appeared a few times. The CDR3 region has the DNA TGTGCCAGCAGTACGCGCAGGGGAGGTATAGAGACCCAGTACTTC. Protein product: CASSTRRGGIETQYF. V is TRBV12-3 or TRBV12-4 and J is TRBJ2-5; D tentatively reads TRBD1 or TRBD2 (6 bases each). CDR3 length: 15 amino acids. Trimming removed 5 bases at V and 4 bases at J, with 17 bases between.

This clonotype was detected only a few times. At one boundary the junction diverges from the germline segment, which might be a read error. The rearrangement links TRBV27 to TRBJ1-4; D gene uncertain. Germline V gene lookup returns CDR1 MNHEY and CDR2 SMNVEV (reference sequence). CDR3 size: 14 residues. The chain's CDR3 is CAGSLAQHNEKLFF. The CDR3 coding sequence is TGTGCCGGCAGTTTAGCCCAGCATAATGAAAAACTGTTTTTT.

For the CDR3, the DNA is TGTGCCAGCAGCTGGTGGCGGGCTCTGGGAGAAAAACTGTTTTTT. It is translated as CASSWWRALGEKLFF. The V call is TRBV5-6, the J call TRBJ1-4; D call uncertain. Trimming stripped 3 bases from V and 8 bases from J, with 17 bases between. Germline V gene sequence: CDR1 SGHDT, CDR2 YYEEEE. The CDR3 consists of 15 residues.